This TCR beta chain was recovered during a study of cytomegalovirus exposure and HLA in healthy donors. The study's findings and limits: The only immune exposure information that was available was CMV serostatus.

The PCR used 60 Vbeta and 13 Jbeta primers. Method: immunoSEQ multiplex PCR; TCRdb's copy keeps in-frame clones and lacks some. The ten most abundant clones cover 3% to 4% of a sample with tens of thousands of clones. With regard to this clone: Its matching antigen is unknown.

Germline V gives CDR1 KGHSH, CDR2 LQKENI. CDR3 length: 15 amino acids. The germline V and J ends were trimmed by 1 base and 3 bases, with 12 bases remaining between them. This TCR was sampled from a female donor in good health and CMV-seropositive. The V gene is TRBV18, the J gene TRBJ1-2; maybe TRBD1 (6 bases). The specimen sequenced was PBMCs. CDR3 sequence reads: CASSPRGAGDYGYTF. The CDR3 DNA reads TGTGCCAGCTCACCACGTGGGGCAGGGGACTATGGCTACACCTTC.